The 17 T cell receptor beta chains below were found in one sample sequenced in a study of blood T cell repertoires in COVID-19. Generated by immunoSEQ multiplex PCR, the TCRdb table keeps only in-frame clones and is missing some. This sample has around 120,000 clones; 90% occur once, and the top ten carry around 3.6%. The sequencing sample was made of peripheral blood. The receptor set was obtained from a man aged 45-65 years with active COVID-19.

The gene calls are TRBV10-2 and TRBJ1-2; D is undetermined. Germline lookup yields CDR1 WSHSY and CDR2 SAAADI. The CDR3 is made up of 14 amino acids. V was clipped by 0 bases and J by 2 bases, with 7 bases between them. This chain's CDR3 is CASSESTGNYGYTF. In nucleotides, the CDR3 is TGCGCCAGCAGTGAGTCGACTGGGAACTATGGCTACACCTTC.

The chain links TRBV24-1 to TRBJ2-1; D might be TRBD2 (5 bases). The CDR3 is 15 residues long. V dropped 4 bases and J dropped 0 bases, with 9 bases sitting between them. Germline V lookup: CDR1 KGHDR, CDR2 SFDVKD. CDR3 DNA sequence: TGTGCCACCAGTGAAAGCGGAAGCTCCTACAATGAGCAGTTCTTC. Translating it yields CATSESGSSYNEQFF.

This CDR3 reads CAAGQDLLGYTF. CDR3 nucleotides: TGTGCAGCGGGACAGGATCTACTTGGCTACACCTTC. This chain links TRBV19 with TRBJ1-2; 8 bases map to TRBD1. There are 12 residues in the CDR3. Germline V gene lookup returns CDR1 LNHDA and CDR2 SQIVND (reference sequence).

The chain recombines TRBV12-3 or TRBV12-4 with TRBJ2-1, with 14 bases matching TRBD2. V lost 5 bases, J lost 10 bases, and 1 base stayed unmatched. The CDR3 length is 13 residues. The CDR3 nucleotides are TGTGCCAGCAGTCGGACTAGCGGGAGGGAGCAGTTCTTC. Amino acid sequence: CASSRTSGREQFF.

The chain recombines TRBV7-9 with TRBJ1-2; 7 nucleotides match TRBD1. Germline CDR1 SEHNR, CDR2 FQNEAQ (reference sequence). After removal of 1 base from V and 8 bases from J, the junction contained 4 bases not matched to a gene. This CDR3 contains 13 residues. The CDR3: CASSLVTGAGYTF. CDR3 in DNA: TGTGCCAGCAGCTTAGTTACAGGGGCAGGCTACACCTTC.

This rearrangement joins TRBV3-1 (or the pseudogene TRBV3-2) to TRBJ2-1, with TRBD2 matching over 9 bases. Trimming took 2 bases from V and 2 from J; bases not matched to a gene: 1. Germline assignment: CDR1 LGHDT and CDR2 YNNKEL (reference sequence). This CDR3 contains 15 residues. The CDR3 sequence: CASSQLAGPYNEQFF. DNA for the CDR3: TGTGCCAGCAGCCAACTAGCGGGGCCCTACAATGAGCAGTTCTTC.

Comment on this clone: Compared with germline, one end of the junction differs, possibly owing to a read error. The V and J genes are TRBV5-6 and TRBJ2-3; TRBD1 matches at 7 bases. Germline CDR1 reads SGHDT; CDR2 reads YYEEEE. This CDR3 comprises 13 residues. The CDR3 nucleotides are TGTGCCAGCAGCTTCACTGGACAGGAGCGACTACATTTT. Encoded protein: CASSFTGQERLHF.

This clone was found once. The chain recombines TRBV6-5 with TRBJ1-4, with 7 bases identical to TRBD1. This CDR3 is built from 14 residues. Germline assignment: CDR1 MNHEY and CDR2 SVGAGI. The trim removed 6 bases at V and 4 bases at J, leaving 5 bases unmatched. CDR3 sequence (DNA): TGTGCCAGCAGCGCAGGGGGAAGTAATGAAAAACTGTTTTTT. Translation gives CASSAGGSNEKLFF.

The rearrangement uses TRBV19 and TRBJ2-2; D perhaps matches TRBD1 (6 bases). Per germline, CDR1 LNHDA and CDR2 SQIVND (reference sequence). The CDR3 has 15 residues. V lost 7 bases to trimming and J lost 5 bases, with 17 bases between them. The CDR3 bases are TGTGCCAGTAATCCCACAGGGTCGGGGACCGGGGAGCTGTTTTTT. Its protein is CASNPTGSGTGELFF.

In its sample, this clone was seen many times. This sequence joins TRBV11-2 and TRBJ1-1; TRBD1 might be the D (5 bases). This CDR3 spans 15 amino acids. Between the trimmed V and J ends, which lost 2 bases and 0 bases, there was a span of 10 bases. Per germline, CDR1 SGHAT and CDR2 FQNNGV. In DNA form, the CDR3 reads TGTGCCAGCAGCTTATTATTGACAGTGAACACTGAAGCTTTCTTT. As protein: CASSLLLTVNTEAFF.

The rearrangement links TRBV19 to TRBJ1-3, with a weak D call TRBD1 (6 bases). This CDR3 region has 14 residues. Looked up from germline, CDR1 is LNHDA and CDR2 is SQIVND (reference sequence). V was trimmed by 7 bases and J by 14 bases, leaving 24 bases between them. The CDR3 sequence is CASNQSPGTPLVYF. CDR3 DNA: TGTGCCAGTAACCAGAGTCCCGGGACACCGTTAGTATATTTT.

This sequence joins TRBV6-6 and TRBJ1-4; D is unclear. CDR3 length equals 12 residues. Germline assignment: CDR1 MNHNY and CDR2 SVGAGI (reference sequence). The germline V and J ends were trimmed by 4 bases and 8 bases, with 8 bases remaining between them. This chain's CDR3 is CASSSPGEKLFF. As DNA, the CDR3 is TGTGCCAGCAGTTCCCCTGGCGAAAAACTGTTTTTT.

This chain uses TRBV11-2 with TRBJ2-7; D remains ambiguous. The CDR3 totals 17 residues. Per germline, CDR1 SGHAT and CDR2 FQNNGV. V lost 5 bases, J lost 0 bases, and 20 bases lay in between. The CDR3 DNA reads as TGTGCCAGCAGCCCCCCAAGGCACAAGCGTAACTCCTACGAGCAGTACTTC. As protein: CASSPPRHKRNSYEQYF. The complete variable domain, with remaining parts taken from reference TRBV11-2 and TRBJ2-7, reads EAGVAQSPRYKIIEKRQSVAFWCNPISGHATLYWYQQILGQGPKLLIQFQNNGVVDDSQLPKDRFSAERLKGVDSTLKIQPAKLEDSAVYLCASSPPRHKRNSYEQYFGPGTRLTVT.

The rearrangement links TRBV7-9 to TRBJ2-5; D not certain. V was cut by 4 bases and J by 6 bases, with 12 bases left in between. CDR3 size: 13 residues. The germline gives CDR1 SEHNR, CDR2 FQNEAQ (reference sequence). CDR3 sequence (DNA): TGTGCCAGCAGCTACTATGGTAAAAAGACCCAGTACTTC. It encodes CASSYYGKKTQYF.

The V gene is TRBV11-3, the J gene TRBJ2-7, with a possible D match to TRBD1 (5 bases). Germline values: CDR1 SGHNT, CDR2 YENEEA. The V gene lost 5 bases and the J gene lost 6 bases, with 11 bases spanning the gap. There are 12 residues in the CDR3. This CDR3 reads CASSPDSSEQYV. Here the CDR3 DNA reads TGTGCCAGCAGCCCAGACAGTTCCGAGCAGTACGTC.

V gene TRBV10-2 combines with J gene TRBJ2-2; 14 nucleotides agree with TRBD2. In germline, CDR1 is WSHSY, CDR2 SAAADI. The length of the CDR3 is 19 residues. After removal of 4 bases from V and 1 base from J, the junction contained 8 bases not matched to a gene. The chain's CDR3 is CASSGKGLAGGQNTGELFF. CDR3 in DNA: TGCGCCAGCAGTGGAAAAGGACTAGCGGGAGGACAGAACACCGGGGAGCTGTTTTTT.

CDR3 DNA sequence: TGTGCCAGCAGCTTAGGCCGGGGGACTAGCGGAACCAAAAACATTCAGTACTTC. This codes for CASSLGRGTSGTKNIQYF. The chain uses TRBV13 and TRBJ2-4; 11 positions match TRBD2. The CDR3 runs 18 residues. CDR1 is PRHDT and CDR2 is FYEKMQ in the germline V gene (reference sequence). The ends lost 0 bases at V and 2 bases at J; junction bases unmatched: 6.